The 18 T cell receptor beta chains below were found in one sample sequenced in a study of PD-1 blockade in classical Hodgkin lymphoma. Time point described: newly diagnosed, previously untreated cHL patient sample. Produced via immunoSEQ multiplex PCR; TCRdb's table is partial and in-frame only. The table records approximately 17,000 clones, more than 80% of them present only once. Sequencing input: peripheral blood mononuclear cells (PBMCs). All receptors derive from a human donor with classical Hodgkin lymphoma.

The chain couples TRBV9 to TRBJ2-3; TRBD2 matches at 10 bases. The CDR3 consists of 19 residues. V trimming: 4 bases; J trimming: 3 bases; junction bases outside the gene matches: 17. Germline V CDR1 and CDR2: SGDLS, YYNGEE. DNA of the CDR3: TGTGCCAGCAGCCCCCGGACAGGCCTAGCGGGAGTGGCGACAGATACGCAGTATTTT. This sequence encodes CASSPRTGLAGVATDTQYF.

The chain employs TRBV29-1 and TRBJ2-7; D is unclear. This CDR3 region has 10 residues. The V end was cut by 4 bases, the J end by 2 bases, with 3 bases between. Germline V CDR1 and CDR2: SQVTM, ANQGSEA. As DNA, the CDR3 is TGCAGCGTTGCAACCTACGAGCAGTACTTC. This codes for CSVATYEQYF.

The chain recombines TRBV11-3 with TRBJ2-7; 8 positions match TRBD2. The germline V gene has CDR1 SGHNT and CDR2 YENEEA. The CDR3 length is 13 residues. V was clipped by 5 bases and J by 3 bases; unmatched bases: 3. The CDR3 spells CASSERGGYEQYF. CDR3 nucleotide sequence: TGTGCCAGCAGCGAACGGGGGGGCTACGAGCAGTACTTC.

The chain uses TRBV6-5 and TRBJ2-3, with 8 bases identical to TRBD1. V dropped 5 bases and J dropped 2; count of bases not matched to a gene: 6. The CDR3 has 15 amino acids. The germline gives CDR1 MNHEY, CDR2 SVGAGI. The CDR3 is CASSHGQGLTDTQYF. The CDR3 DNA follows: TGTGCCAGCAGTCACGGACAGGGACTCACAGATACGCAGTATTTT.

This sequence joins TRBV6-5 and TRBJ1-1; D uncertain. With 0 bases removed from V and 2 bases from J, the gap between germline ends came to 4 bases. Germline assignment: CDR1 MNHEY and CDR2 SVGAGI. This CDR3 is built from 13 residues. This chain's CDR3 is CASSYSSNTEAFF. DNA for the CDR3: TGTGCCAGCAGTTACTCGAGCAACACTGAAGCTTTCTTT.

This clone was counted once. This rearrangement joins TRBV6-7 to TRBJ1-2, with D possibly being TRBD1 (5 bases). TRBV6-7 is filed as an ORF, its function uncertain. The ends were cut back, 5 bases at V and 4 bases at J, with 17 bases in the middle. CDR3 size: 15 residues. CDR3 residues: CASSEALGGTYGYTF. Written as DNA, the CDR3 is TGTGCCAGCAGTGAAGCGCTTGGGGGTACCTATGGCTACACCTTC.

The rearrangement links TRBV10-3 to TRBJ1-6; no clear D gene. Germline V gene sequence: CDR1 ENHRY, CDR2 SYGVKD. The CDR3 is 13 residues long. The V and J ends lost 3 bases and 6 bases respectively, with 6 bases between them. CDR3 coding DNA: TGTGCCATCAGTGACCAGGCTAATTCACCCCTCCACTTT. Translated: CAISDQANSPLHF.

The chain joins TRBV5-1 to TRBJ2-1; 8 nucleotides agree with TRBD1. Germline values: CDR1 SGHRS, CDR2 YFSETQ. V shed 5 bases and J 5 bases; nucleotides not matched to a gene: 12. There are 16 residues in the CDR3. The chain's CDR3 is CASSSGQGGVHNEQFF. The DNA of the CDR3 is TGCGCCAGCAGTTCTGGACAGGGAGGAGTCCACAATGAGCAGTTCTTC.

The chain employs TRBV11-3 and TRBJ2-7; D possibly corresponds to TRBD1 (6 bases). Germline CDR1 and CDR2: SGHNT and YENEEA. Trimming left V 3 bases short and J 7 bases short, with 13 bases between. The CDR3 runs 13 residues. Here the CDR3 DNA reads TGTGCCAGCAGCTTTACAGGGTTGGGGGAGCAGTACTTC. It specifies CASSFTGLGEQYF.

The rearrangement links TRBV7-6 to TRBJ2-3; 8 bases agree with TRBD1. The CDR3 runs 14 residues. Germline assignment: CDR1 SGHVS and CDR2 FNYEAQ. Germline trimming cut 5 bases from V and 5 bases from J; bases unmatched to any gene: 6. This CDR3 reads CASSVGQGQDTQYF. In nucleotides, the CDR3 is TGTGCCAGCAGCGTAGGACAGGGTCAAGATACGCAGTATTTT.

The chain joins TRBV5-6 to TRBJ2-2; TRBD2 matches 8 bases. V was pared by 2 bases and J by 5 bases, with 5 bases of the junction left unmatched. The CDR3 is made up of 15 amino acids. The germline gives CDR1 SGHDT, CDR2 YYEEEE. CDR3 nucleotide sequence: TGTGCCAGCAGCTTTTTAGCGGGAACGACCGGGGAGCTGTTTTTT. Its translation: CASSFLAGTTGELFF. Complete variable domain (other parts from reference TRBV5-6 and TRBJ2-2): DAGVTQSPTHLIKTRGQQVTLRCSPKSGHDTVSWYQQALGQGPQFIFQYYEEEERQRGNFPDRFSGHQFPNYSSELNVNALLLGDSALYLCASSFLAGTTGELFFGEGSRLTVL.

The chain links TRBV19 to TRBJ1-3; D is unclear. Trimming shortened V by 3 bases and J by 0 bases, and 12 bases separated the two germline ends. Germline CDR1 LNHDA, CDR2 SQIVND (reference sequence). The CDR3 has 16 amino acids. In DNA, the CDR3 is TGTGCCAGTAGTATGATTCAGCCTTCCTCTGGAAACACCATATATTTT. As protein: CASSMIQPSSGNTIYF.

This chain joins TRBV25-1 and TRBJ2-5, with TRBD1 identical over 9 bases. The CDR3 is 16 residues long. After removal of 3 bases from V and 2 bases from J, the junction contained 7 bases not matched to a gene. CDR1 and CDR2 (germline): MGHDK, SYGVNS. The chain's CDR3 is CASSDSKTGGQETQYF. As DNA, the CDR3 is TGTGCCAGCAGTGACTCCAAGACAGGGGGGCAAGAGACCCAGTACTTC.

This chain links TRBV28 with TRBJ1-4; D remains unclear. Germline V CDR1 and CDR2: MDHEN, SYDVKM. V was pared by 7 bases and J by 1 base, with 10 bases between. The CDR3 is made up of 14 amino acids. The CDR3 coding sequence is TGTGCCAGCACCTCTTCGGGAACTAATGAAAAACTGTTTTTT. This translates into CASTSSGTNEKLFF.

This chain joins TRBV7-2 and TRBJ2-3; either TRBD1 or TRBD2 may fit D (6 bases each). Trimming stripped 4 bases from V and 6 bases from J, with 14 bases between. Germline values: CDR1 SGHTA, CDR2 FQGNSA. The CDR3 has 14 residues. The CDR3 nucleotides are TGTGCCAGCAGCTCTAGAGGGGGGTACGATACGCAGTATTTT. Translation gives CASSSRGGYDTQYF.

V is TRBV6-4 and J is TRBJ1-2; D remains unclear. The germline CDR1 and CDR2 sequences are MRHNA and SNTAGT. Deletions cut 0 bases from V and 8 bases from J, with 10 bases between. The CDR3 runs to 13 residues. This chain's CDR3 is CASSDSEGDGYTF. The CDR3 DNA reads TGTGCCAGCAGTGACTCGGAGGGAGACGGCTACACCTTC.

The rearrangement joins TRBV5-1 to TRBJ2-5; 9 bases line up with TRBD1. The CDR3 has 13 amino acids. The germline CDR1 and CDR2 sequences are SGHRS and YFSETQ. With 8 bases clipped from V and 5 bases from J, the junction kept 7 bases outside the gene matches. The CDR3 DNA reads as TGCGCCAGTACTACAGGGGGCGGGGAGACCCAGTACTTC. This encodes CASTTGGGETQYF.

The chain uses TRBV11-3 and TRBJ2-2; the match to TRBD2 covers 9 bases. Trimming removed 4 bases from V and 0 bases from J; junction bases left unmatched: 6. Germline V gene sequence: CDR1 SGHNT, CDR2 YENEEA. This CDR3 comprises 17 residues. The CDR3 sequence is CASSWGSGSPNTGELFF. For the CDR3, the DNA is TGTGCCAGCAGCTGGGGTAGCGGGAGCCCGAACACCGGGGAGCTGTTTTTT.